Given below is one TCR beta chain in context. Its antigen is not identified. Germline trimming cut 0 bases from V and 6 bases from J; bases unmatched to any gene: 1. Germline lookup yields CDR1 SGDLS and CDR2 YYNGEE. There are 13 residues in the CDR3. Produced via immunoSEQ multiplex PCR; TCRdb's table is partial and in-frame only. Among roughly 120,000 clones listed, over 85% were seen once. This specimen comes from a study of T cell responses to AZD1222 COVID-19 vaccine. Overall study findings and caveats: No repertoire was sampled before or during the peak T cell response, only after it.

This specimen was peripheral blood, taken on day 0 of AZD1222 vaccination. This receptor was obtained from an adult in good health. The V gene is TRBV9, the J gene TRBJ2-3; 7 bases fit TRBD1. CDR3 sequence reads: CASSVDRGDTQYF. Here the CDR3 DNA reads TGTGCCAGCAGCGTAGACAGGGGTGATACGCAGTATTTT.